The next 24 T cell receptor beta chains were all read from a single sample in a study of blood T cell repertoires in COVID-19. Clones were read by immunoSEQ multiplex PCR, and TCRdb kept only the in-frame ones, dropping some. Of 200,000 or so clones in the sample, more than 80% were seen once. The sample taken for sequencing was peripheral blood. The receptors were sampled from a woman of 80 years or more with COVID-19, enrolled during active disease.

The gene calls are TRBV7-6 and TRBJ1-6; 8 bases line up with TRBD1. Trimming at V came to 1 base and at J to 6 bases, leaving 2 bases not matched to a gene. This CDR3 spans 15 amino acids. Germline lookup yields CDR1 SGHVS and CDR2 FNYEAQ. The CDR3 DNA sequence: TGTGCCAGCAGCTTAGGGCAGGGGGCTAATTCACCCCTCCACTTT. Translation: CASSLGQGANSPLHF.

This sequence joins TRBV27 and TRBJ2-1; 9 positions match TRBD1. V lost 8 bases, J lost 14 bases, and 13 bases stayed unmatched. This CDR3 spans 13 amino acids. Germline-derived CDR1 and CDR2 are MNHEY and SMNVEV (reference sequence). CDR3 in amino acids: CASSLPGGTGKFF. The CDR3 DNA reads as TGTGCCAGCTCCCTCCCCGGGGGGACAGGGAAGTTCTTC.

The chain has TRBV28 and TRBJ2-7; possibly TRBD2 for D (6 bases). Deletions cut 10 bases from V and 0 bases from J, with 16 bases between. The CDR3 length is 14 residues. Germline CDR1 is MDHEN and CDR2 is SYDVKM. CDR3 residues: CATVLAASSYEQYF. For the CDR3, the DNA is TGTGCCACCGTACTAGCCGCCAGCTCCTACGAGCAGTACTTC.

The genes are TRBV5-6 and TRBJ2-7, with 12 bases matching TRBD2. There are 15 residues in the CDR3. The V gene's germline CDR1 is SGHDT and CDR2 YYEEEE. V lost 0 bases, J lost 2 bases, and 0 bases stayed unmatched. CDR3 sequence (DNA): TGTGCCAGCAGCTTGGGACTAGCGGGGGCCTACGAGCAGTACTTC. This gives the protein CASSLGLAGAYEQYF.

The chain is built from TRBV18 and TRBJ1-6; a weak D match, TRBD1 (6 bases). V lost 3 bases, J lost 13 bases, and 19 bases lay in between. This CDR3 region has 15 residues. Germline V gives CDR1 KGHSH, CDR2 LQKENI. DNA of the CDR3: TGTGCCAGCTCACCCTCTGGACAGACAGGTTCCCCCCTCCACTTT. Protein sequence: CASSPSGQTGSPLHF.

V usage is TRBV13 and J usage is TRBJ1-4; D is ambiguous. Trimming took 0 bases from V and 11 from J, leaving 7 bases between them. Germline V CDR1 and CDR2: PRHDT, FYEKMQ (reference sequence). The CDR3 totals 12 residues. DNA of the CDR3: TGTGCCAGCAGCTTAGGAGTCGGGAAACTGTTTTTT. Translating it yields CASSLGVGKLFF.

Only one count was recorded for this clone. V and J are TRBV28 and TRBJ1-5; 10 bases agree with TRBD1. The V gene's germline CDR1 is MDHEN and CDR2 SYDVKM. This CDR3 region has 14 residues. Trimming cost V 4 bases and J 7 bases; bases outside gene matches: 4. CDR3 DNA: TGTGCCAGCAGTTCGACAGGGGGCTGGCAGCCCCAGCATTTT. Protein: CASSSTGGWQPQHF. Filled out from reference TRBV28 and TRBJ1-5, the complete variable domain reads DVKVTQSSRYLVKRTGEKVFLECVQDMDHENMFWYRQDPGLGLRLIYFSYDVKMKEKGDIPEGYSVSREKKERFSLILESASTNQTSMYLCASSSTGGWQPQHFGDGTRLSIL.

This chain's CDR3 is CASSEYSGVQPQHF. In DNA, the CDR3 is TGTGCCAGCAGTGAATATTCCGGGGTCCAGCCCCAGCATTTT. The chain recombines TRBV25-1 with TRBJ1-5; D not certain. Germline assignment: CDR1 MGHDK and CDR2 SYGVNS. The CDR3 contains 14 residues. With 0 bases removed from V and 7 bases from J, the gap between germline ends came to 10 bases.

About this clone: One end of the junction varies from germline; a read error may be responsible. The rearrangement uses TRBV2 and TRBJ2-3, with D maybe TRBD2 (5 bases). The germline V gene encodes CDR1 SNHLY and CDR2 FYNNEI. The CDR3 covers 13 residues. The CDR3 sequence is CASSEAWVGSGFF. The CDR3 DNA is TGTGCCAGCAGTGAAGCGTGGGTCGGCTCGGGGTTTTTT.

The chain uses TRBV2 and TRBJ1-2; no clear D. The CDR3 extends over 12 amino acids. Trimming stripped 2 bases from V and 6 bases from J, with 7 bases between. Germline CDR1 reads SNHLY; CDR2 reads FYNNEI. The CDR3: CASSESGDGYTF. In DNA, the CDR3 is TGTGCCAGCAGTGAATCCGGGGATGGCTACACCTTC.

The genes are TRBV6-5 and TRBJ2-3; D gene ambiguous. CDR3 length: 15 amino acids. With 8 bases removed from V and 0 bases from J, the gap between germline ends came to 15 bases. The germline V gene has CDR1 MNHEY and CDR2 SVGAGI. DNA of the CDR3: TGTGCCAGCGATGTCTCGCAGGTTAGCACAGATACGCAGTATTTT. Its translation: CASDVSQVSTDTQYF.

J is TRBJ2-1 and V is TRBV7-2; D is unclear. CDR3 length: 14 residues. Germline loops: CDR1 SGHTA, CDR2 FQGNSA. Trimming removed 2 bases from V and 2 bases from J, with 7 bases in between. The chain's CDR3 is CASSLSRAYNEQFF. The CDR3 bases are TGTGCCAGCAGCTTAAGCCGGGCCTACAATGAGCAGTTCTTC.

The chain employs TRBV29-1 and TRBJ2-5; D call uncertain. The CDR3 has 12 residues. Looked up from germline, CDR1 is SQVTM and CDR2 is ANQGSEA. The ends were cut back, 8 bases at V and 1 base at J, with 11 bases in the middle. CDR3 nucleotides: TGCAGCTCCGAGGCAGTCCAAGAGACCCAGTACTTC. Translated: CSSEAVQETQYF.

The chain couples TRBV27 to TRBJ1-2; D not certain. This CDR3 is 16 amino acids long. Germline V CDR1 and CDR2: MNHEY, SMNVEV (reference sequence). The V end lost 3 bases, the J end lost 8 bases, and 22 bases lay between the germline ends. The CDR3 region is CASSFLGQTGAGGYTF. The CDR3 DNA reads as TGTGCCAGCAGTTTCTTAGGGCAGACGGGAGCTGGCGGCTACACCTTC.

The J gene is TRBJ1-4, the V gene TRBV7-9; 7 nucleotides line up with TRBD1. The CDR3 covers 15 residues. CDR1 and CDR2 from the germline V gene are SEHNR and FQNEAQ (reference sequence). V was pared by 4 bases and J by 0 bases, with 2 bases of the junction left unmatched. The CDR3 here is CASSSGQATNEKLFF. The CDR3 bases are TGTGCCAGCAGCTCCGGACAGGCAACTAATGAAAAACTGTTTTTT.

This chain uses TRBV5-1 with TRBJ2-7; the D gene is possibly TRBD1 (5 bases). Germline values: CDR1 SGHRS, CDR2 YFSETQ. Trimming took 10 bases from V and 3 from J, leaving 14 bases between them. CDR3 length equals 12 residues. The CDR3 nucleotides read TGCGCCGGCTGTCTAGGGGACTACGAGCAGTACTTC. It specifies CAGCLGDYEQYF.

This rearrangement joins TRBV11-2 to TRBJ2-1, with 7 bases identical to TRBD1. The CDR3 loop spans 13 amino acids. V dropped 4 bases and J dropped 12; count of bases not matched to a gene: 9. Germline V gives CDR1 SGHAT, CDR2 FQNNGV. The CDR3 coding sequence is TGTGCCAGCAGCTCTTACAGGGGAGAGGGGCAGTTCTTC. It specifies CASSSYRGEGQFF.

This chain connects TRBV4-2 to TRBJ1-1; TRBD1 agrees at 7 bases. The germline CDR1 and CDR2 sequences are LGHNA and YNFKEQ. V lost 2 bases, J lost 5 bases, and 8 bases stayed unmatched. The CDR3 spans 15 residues. For the CDR3, the DNA is TGTGCCAGCAGCCAATACTCAGGGGGAGGTACTGAAGCTTTCTTT. It is translated as CASSQYSGGGTEAFF.

The V gene is TRBV3-1 (or the pseudogene TRBV3-2), the J gene TRBJ1-1; D perhaps matches TRBD1 (5 bases). CDR3 length: 16 residues. V lost 7 bases and J lost 1, with 19 bases in between. Germline V gene sequence: CDR1 LGHDT, CDR2 YNNKEL (reference sequence). CDR3 amino acids: CASTATIGTKNTEAFF. Here the CDR3 DNA reads TGTGCCAGCACCGCAACTATCGGGACTAAGAACACTGAAGCTTTCTTT.

V is TRBV3-1 (or the pseudogene TRBV3-2) and J is TRBJ2-3; 9 bases are a match to TRBD2. Germline V lookup: CDR1 LGHDT, CDR2 YNNKEL (reference sequence). V lost 0 bases to trimming and J lost 9 bases; unmatched junction nucleotides: 7. The CDR3 runs 15 residues. In DNA, the CDR3 is TGTGCCAGCAGCCAAGATTTAAGTCTAGCGGGGACGCAGTATTTT. Encoded protein: CASSQDLSLAGTQYF.

The chain carries TRBV28 and TRBJ2-7; TRBD1 matches 7 bases. Per the germline V gene, CDR1 is MDHEN and CDR2 is SYDVKM. Germline trimming cut 5 bases from V and 1 base from J; bases unmatched to any gene: 8. The length of the CDR3 is 15 residues. CDR3 amino acids: CASSAPEGASYEQYF. The DNA for the CDR3 is TGTGCCAGCAGTGCCCCAGAGGGGGCATCCTACGAGCAGTACTTC.

This chain joins TRBV4-3 and TRBJ1-2; D is unresolved. The germline gives CDR1 LGHNA, CDR2 YSLEER. V lost 1 base and J 4 bases, leaving 13 bases between the germline ends. CDR3 length equals 15 residues. The CDR3 sequence: CASSQGGRGSYGYTF. The CDR3 DNA follows: TGCGCCAGCAGCCAAGGAGGGCGAGGTTCCTATGGCTACACCTTC.

This clone occurred a few times. The chain carries TRBV5-6 and TRBJ2-3; 9 nucleotides align to TRBD2. This CDR3 is 18 amino acids long. J gave up 0 bases and V 4 bases, and 12 bases lay outside the gene matches. CDR1 SGHDT and CDR2 YYEEEE come from the germline V gene. In DNA form, the CDR3 reads TGTGCCAGCAGCCAAGACGCCCTTAGCGGGAGTAGCACAGATACGCAGTATTTT. Protein: CASSQDALSGSSTDTQYF.

The rearrangement uses TRBV29-1 and TRBJ1-1; D remains ambiguous. V was pared by 4 bases and J by 8 bases, with 11 bases between. CDR1 is SQVTM and CDR2 is ANQGSEA in the germline V gene. This CDR3 contains 11 residues. CDR3 residues: CSVGDRVEAFF. CDR3 bases: TGCAGCGTTGGAGACCGGGTCGAAGCTTTCTTT.